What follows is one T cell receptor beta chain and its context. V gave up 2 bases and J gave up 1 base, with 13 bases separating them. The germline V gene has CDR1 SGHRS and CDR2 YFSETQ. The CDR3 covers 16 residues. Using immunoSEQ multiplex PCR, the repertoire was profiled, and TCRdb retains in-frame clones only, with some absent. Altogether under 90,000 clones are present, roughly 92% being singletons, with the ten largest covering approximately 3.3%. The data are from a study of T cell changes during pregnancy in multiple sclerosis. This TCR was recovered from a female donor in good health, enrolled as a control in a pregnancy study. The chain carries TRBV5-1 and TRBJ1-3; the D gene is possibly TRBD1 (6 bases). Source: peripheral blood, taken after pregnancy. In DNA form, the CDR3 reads TGCGCCAGCAGCTTCACCGGGACACCGTCTGGAAACACCATATATTTT. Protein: CASSFTGTPSGNTIYF.